The 16 T cell receptor beta chains below come from one sample, sequenced in a study of T cell repertoires in cytomegalovirus infection. TCRdb independently ran MiXCR on the reads; one entry per CDR3 protein. The table includes about 450,000 distinct CDR3 sequences, roughly a third detected once. Input material: PBMCs. The receptors were sampled from a human donor in good health (CMV status not recorded). Some clones in this sample may be carry-over from other donors' samples.

This clonotype showed up many times. This chain connects TRBV11-2 to TRBJ2-1; the match to TRBD2 covers 10 bases. This CDR3 has 16 amino acids. The V segment lost 4 bases and the J segment 7 bases; nucleotides outside the gene matches: 10. CDR1 is SGHAT and CDR2 is FQNNGV in the germline V gene. CDR3 bases: TGTGCCAGCAGCTCGGTCTTTAGCGGGGGGACGAATGAGCAGTTCTTC. Amino acid sequence: CASSSVFSGGTNEQFF.

This clonotype turned up a few times. The chain carries TRBV6-5 and TRBJ1-1; D remains unclear. The V and J ends lost 1 base and 4 bases respectively, with 10 bases between them. CDR1 and CDR2 (germline): MNHEY, SVGAGI. This CDR3 has 14 amino acids. The CDR3 coding sequence is TGTGCCAGCAGTTACTGGCCTTTCGGCACTGAAGCTTTCTTT. This encodes CASSYWPFGTEAFF.

This clonotype has a count of ten or more. This sequence joins TRBV7-6 and TRBJ2-1; D perhaps matches TRBD2 (6 bases). Germline V gene lookup returns CDR1 SGHVS and CDR2 FNYEAQ. There are 15 residues in the CDR3. The V and J ends lost 4 bases and 6 bases respectively, with 16 bases between them. This CDR3 reads CASSSRDFYGNEQFF. The DNA of the CDR3 is TGTGCCAGCAGCTCCCGGGACTTCTACGGCAATGAGCAGTTCTTC. Looking up the rest from reference TRBV7-6 and TRBJ2-1 gives the full variable domain: GAGVSQSPRYKVTKRGQDVALRCDPISGHVSLYWYRQALGQGPEFLTYFNYEAQQDKSGLPNDRFSAERPEGSISTLTIQRTEQRDSAMYRCASSSRDFYGNEQFFGPGTRLTVL.

This clonotype was seen at least ten times. This CDR3 is CASSQARQETQYF. In DNA, the CDR3 is TGTGCCAGCAGCCAAGCCAGGCAAGAGACCCAGTACTTC. The chain has TRBV7-2 and TRBJ2-5; D is unresolved. There are 13 residues in the CDR3. V dropped 5 bases and J dropped 2 bases, with 9 bases sitting between them. Per germline, CDR1 SGHTA and CDR2 FQGNSA.

This clonotype was counted at least ten times. V is TRBV7-8 and J is TRBJ2-7; maybe TRBD2 (7 bases). Trimming shortened V by 5 bases and J by 6 bases, and 20 bases separated the two germline ends. CDR3 size: 15 residues. The germline V gene encodes CDR1 SGHVS and CDR2 FQNEAQ. CDR3 loop: CASSPLGGGMAEQYF. The CDR3 region has the DNA TGTGCCAGCAGCCCATTAGGGGGGGGTATGGCCGAGCAGTACTTC.

The chain joins TRBV7-6 to TRBJ1-1, with D maybe TRBD1 (5 bases). There are 17 residues in the CDR3. Germline CDR1 and CDR2: SGHVS and FNYEAQ. Trimming cost V 0 bases and J 2 bases, with 16 bases left between them. The CDR3 DNA is TGTGCCAGCAGCTTAGCACCACTGACAGATAAAAACACTGAAGCTTTCTTT. Translation gives CASSLAPLTDKNTEAFF.

The V call is TRBV7-3, the J call TRBJ2-1; tentative D call: TRBD1 (6 bases). CDR1 and CDR2 from the germline V gene are SGHTA and FQGTGA. The CDR3 runs to 15 residues. Trimming shortened V by 5 bases and J by 0 bases, and 11 bases separated the two germline ends. The CDR3 DNA reads as TGTGCCAGCAGCCCTGTGGGGGCCTCCTACAATGAGCAGTTCTTC. Its protein product is CASSPVGASYNEQFF.

This chain connects TRBV5-1 to TRBJ1-4, with D possibly being TRBD1 (6 bases). Trimming took off 0 bases at V and 0 bases at J, with 12 bases between the two ends. This CDR3 spans 17 amino acids. CDR1 is SGHRS and CDR2 is YFSETQ in the germline V gene. This CDR3 is CASSLDGQRTTNEKLFF. The CDR3 nucleotides read TGCGCCAGCAGCTTGGATGGACAGAGAACAACTAATGAAAAACTGTTTTTT.

The chain links TRBV6-2 or TRBV6-3 to TRBJ1-2, with D possibly TRBD1 on 6 matching bases. This CDR3 has 15 amino acids. Germline V gives CDR1 MNHEY, CDR2 SVGEGT. The V gene lost 3 bases and the J gene lost 7 bases, with 18 bases spanning the gap. Written as DNA, the CDR3 is TGTGCCAGCAGTTATTATGGACAGTCACTGGGTGGCTACACCTTC. It translates to CASSYYGQSLGGYTF.

The rearrangement joins TRBV28 to TRBJ2-7, with D possibly called TRBD1 or TRBD2 (5 bases each). The CDR3 runs to 16 residues. V gave up 6 bases and J gave up 3 bases, with 21 bases separating them. CDR1 is MDHEN, CDR2 SYDVKM, per germline. The CDR3 DNA reads TGTGCCAGCAGCGAGGGGCGGGCAGTGGGAATCTACGAGCAGTACTTC. This gives the protein CASSEGRAVGIYEQYF.

The chain employs TRBV5-6 and TRBJ2-1; TRBD2 aligns across 11 bases. The J segment lost 7 bases and the V segment lost 2 bases, leaving 5 bases of the junction unmatched. This CDR3 contains 15 residues. The V gene's germline CDR1 is SGHDT and CDR2 YYEEEE. The CDR3 bases are TGTGCCAGCAGCTTTGGTGGGACTAGCGGTAATGAGCAGTTCTTC. Translated: CASSFGGTSGNEQFF.

Concerning this clonotype itself: This sequence may be a read error, since a much larger clone differs from it by one base. V usage is TRBV7-6 and J usage is TRBJ1-4; D not resolved. In germline, CDR1 is SGHVS, CDR2 FNYEAQ. Trimming removed 5 bases from V and 8 bases from J, with 15 bases in between. The CDR3 covers 14 residues. CDR3 sequence (DNA): TGTGCCAGCAGCGCGGAGAGGGTGAACGAAAAACTGTTTTTT. It is translated as CASSAERVNEKLFF. The full variable domain, in which reference TRBV7-6 and TRBJ1-4 provide the parts outside the CDR3, is GAGVSQSPRYKVTKRGQDVALRCDPISGHVSLYWYRQALGQGPEFLTYFNYEAQQDKSGLPNDRFSAERPEGSISTLTIQRTEQRDSAMYRCASSAERVNEKLFFGSGTQLSVL.

This clonotype has only a few counts. The chain recombines TRBV4-1 with TRBJ1-4; D may be TRBD1 (5 bases). V lost 0 bases to trimming and J lost 1 base, with 15 bases between them. CDR3 length: 18 residues. Germline-derived CDR1 and CDR2 are MGHRA and YSYEKL. The CDR3 DNA follows: TGCGCCAGCAGCCAAGATCGTCCCAGGGAGGGAACTAATGAAAAACTGTTTTTT. Its translation: CASSQDRPREGTNEKLFF.

Comments on this clonotype: Relative to the germline gene, one junction end is altered; a read error may explain this. This rearrangement joins TRBV28 to TRBJ2-1, with 8 bases aligning to TRBD1. The germline CDR1 and CDR2 sequences are MDHEN and SYDVKM. This CDR3 has 15 amino acids. The CDR3 loop reads CAGRRRDRLNNEQFF. The CDR3 nucleotides are TGTGCCGGCAGGCGCCGGGACAGGCTAAACAATGAGCAGTTCTTC.

This clonotype was observed a single time. As the CDR3 is not closed by the conserved phenylalanine or tryptophan, this likely results from a read error. As DNA, the CDR3 is TGTGCCAGCAGCTTAGTGACGGGGTGGAACGGGGAGCTGTTTTTG. It specifies CASSLVTGWNGELFL. V usage is TRBV7-2 and J usage is TRBJ2-2, with a possible D match to TRBD2 (5 bases). V shed 1 base and J shed 7 bases, with 13 bases lying between them. From germline, CDR1 is SGHTA and CDR2 FQGNSA. This CDR3 contains 15 residues.

This chain connects TRBV7-2 to TRBJ2-3; D uncertain. There are 12 residues in the CDR3. The ends were cut back, 0 bases at V and 7 bases at J, with 5 bases in the middle. From germline, CDR1 is SGHTA and CDR2 FQGNSA. CDR3 sequence (DNA): TGTGCCAGCAGCTTAGCTCGGAATACGCAGTATTTT. This codes for CASSLARNTQYF.